These 10 T cell receptor beta chains share one sample of origin, sequenced in a study of CD8+CD57+ T cells in acquired aplastic anemia (dated by TCRdb to between 2018 and 2020). The run used an Illumina HiSeq 2000. Genomic DNA served as template for TCR beta VDJ combination and CDR3 sequence profiling. Through fastp at Q25 and MiXCR, TCRdb rebuilt clones from the public reads, retaining in-frame beta chains. One record per CDR3 amino acid sequence lists the most common genes and DNA. This sample gives about 180,000 distinct CDR3 sequences in total; roughly 50% of them show up just once. Of the sample, about 1.8% is held by the ten largest clones. Flow cytometry had shown CD8+CD57+ cell expansion in the patients selected for sequencing. Sequencing was carried out using sorted CD4+, CD8+, or CD8+CD57+ T cells (not recorded which) from PBMCs. Receptors were obtained from a human donor with aplastic anemia.

The rearrangement joins TRBV2 to TRBJ2-7; 10 bases agree with TRBD2. Germline V gene lookup returns CDR1 SNHLY and CDR2 FYNNEI. The CDR3 extends over 15 amino acids. The V segment lost 7 bases and the J segment 2 bases; nucleotides outside the gene matches: 8. CDR3 protein: CASTPGGLATYEQYF. The CDR3 nucleotides read TGTGCCAGCACTCCTGGGGGACTAGCGACCTACGAGCAGTACTTC.

This clonotype was observed many times. The chain has TRBV13 and TRBJ2-3; 10 nucleotides line up with TRBD2. Germline V gene lookup returns CDR1 PRHDT and CDR2 FYEKMQ (reference sequence). The CDR3 is 16 residues long. The V segment lost 1 base and the J segment 4 bases; nucleotides outside the gene matches: 5. The DNA of the CDR3 is TGTGCCAGCAGCTTAGTTAGCGGGGGGATGGCAGATACGCAGTATTTT. Amino acids: CASSLVSGGMADTQYF.

The chain links TRBV20-1 to TRBJ2-7, with 9 nucleotides matching TRBD2. Germline CDR1 DFQATT, CDR2 SNEGSKA (reference sequence). This CDR3 contains 15 residues. The ends lost 4 bases at V and 0 bases at J; junction bases unmatched: 7. CDR3 bases: TGCAGTGCTAACCTGGCGGGAGGGAGCTCCTACGAGCAGTACTTC. It translates to CSANLAGGSSYEQYF.

The gene calls are TRBV7-9 and TRBJ2-7, with D maybe TRBD1 (5 bases). V was cut by 8 bases and J by 7 bases, with 15 bases left in between. This CDR3 comprises 12 residues. Germline CDR1 and CDR2: SEHNR and FQNEAQ (reference sequence). The CDR3 protein is CASSQGFGEQYF. For the CDR3, the DNA is TGTGCCAGCTCCCAGGGTTTTGGTGAGCAGTACTTC.

V and J are TRBV15 and TRBJ2-5; 9 bases map to TRBD2. The germline V gene has CDR1 LNHNV and CDR2 YYDKDF (reference sequence). The CDR3 is made up of 16 amino acids. Trimming at V came to 3 bases and at J to 7 bases, leaving 12 bases not matched to a gene. DNA for the CDR3: TGTGCCACCAGCAGCATTCGGGGCGGGAGGGCTGGGACCCAGTACTTC. This translates into CATSSIRGGRAGTQYF.

This clonotype occurred many times. The chain has TRBV5-1 and TRBJ2-3, with 9 nucleotides matching TRBD2. Germline V lookup: CDR1 SGHRS, CDR2 YFSETQ. With 0 bases clipped from V and 5 bases from J, the junction kept 7 bases outside the gene matches. This CDR3 has 16 amino acids. The CDR3 reads CASSLGTSGRGDTQYF. The CDR3 DNA is TGCGCCAGCAGCTTGGGTACTAGCGGGCGAGGAGATACGCAGTATTTT.

The chain uses TRBV28 and TRBJ2-3; 7 bases are a match to TRBD2. This CDR3 region has 14 residues. The germline V gene encodes CDR1 MDHEN and CDR2 SYDVKM. Germline trimming cut 3 bases from V and 2 bases from J; bases unmatched to any gene: 2. CDR3 DNA: TGTGCCAGCAGTTTGGGGGGGAACACAGATACGCAGTATTTT. It is translated as CASSLGGNTDTQYF.

Notes on this clonotype: One end of the junction varies from germline; a read error may be responsible. The chain employs TRBV25-1 and TRBJ1-5; D remains ambiguous. The V gene's germline CDR1 is MGHDK and CDR2 SYGVNS. The CDR3 runs 12 residues. CDR3 DNA: TGTGCCAGCTCTCGGGTTAATCGGCCCCAGCATTTT. Its translation is CASSRVNRPQHF.

Only a few counts were recorded for this clonotype. The V and J genes are TRBV19 and TRBJ2-7; 7 bases agree with TRBD1. Germline V gene data show CDR1 as LNHDA and CDR2 as SQIVND (reference sequence). J gave up 4 bases and V 5 bases, and 5 bases lay outside the gene matches. The CDR3 has 13 residues. Here the CDR3 DNA reads TGTGCCAGTAGTCCGGGACAGATTTACGAGCAGTACTTC. Translating gives CASSPGQIYEQYF.

The chain couples TRBV11-3 to TRBJ2-1; TRBD2 matches at 9 bases. The junction had 3 bases not matched to a gene; V was cut back by 2 bases and J by 10 bases. The CDR3 totals 13 residues. Germline loops: CDR1 SGHNT, CDR2 YENEEA. For the CDR3, the DNA is TGTGCCAGCAGCTTACGCGGGGGGGGAGAGCAGTTCTTC. Its protein is CASSLRGGGEQFF. Full variable domain (remainder filled in from reference TRBV11-3 and TRBJ2-1): EAGVVQSPRYKIIEKKQPVAFWCNPISGHNTLYWYLQNLGQGPELLIRYENEEAVDDSQLPKDRFSAERLKGVDSTLKIQPAELGDSAVYLCASSLRGGGEQFFGPGTRLTVL.